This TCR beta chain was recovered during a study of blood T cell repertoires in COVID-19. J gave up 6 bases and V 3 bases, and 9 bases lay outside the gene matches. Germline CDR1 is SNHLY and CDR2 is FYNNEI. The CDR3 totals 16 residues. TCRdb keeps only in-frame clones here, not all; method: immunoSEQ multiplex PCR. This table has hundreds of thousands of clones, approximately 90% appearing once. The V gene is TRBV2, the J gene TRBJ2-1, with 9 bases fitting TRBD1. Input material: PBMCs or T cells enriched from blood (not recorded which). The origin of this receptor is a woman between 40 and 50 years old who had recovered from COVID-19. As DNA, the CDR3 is TGTGCCAGCAGTGATATGGGGACAGGGACTTTCAATGAGCAGTTCTTC. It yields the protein CASSDMGTGTFNEQFF.